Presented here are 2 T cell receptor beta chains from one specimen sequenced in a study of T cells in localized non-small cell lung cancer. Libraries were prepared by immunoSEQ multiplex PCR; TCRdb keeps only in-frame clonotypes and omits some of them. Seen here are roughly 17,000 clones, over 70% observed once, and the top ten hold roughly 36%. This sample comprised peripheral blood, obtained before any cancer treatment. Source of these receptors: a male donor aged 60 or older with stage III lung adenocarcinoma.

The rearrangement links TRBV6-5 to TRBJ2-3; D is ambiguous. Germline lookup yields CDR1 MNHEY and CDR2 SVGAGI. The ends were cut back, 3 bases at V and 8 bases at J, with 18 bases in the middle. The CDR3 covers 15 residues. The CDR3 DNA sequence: TGTGCCAGCAGTTATACGTGGGCAGCCACGGGTACGCAGTATTTT. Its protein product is CASSYTWAATGTQYF.

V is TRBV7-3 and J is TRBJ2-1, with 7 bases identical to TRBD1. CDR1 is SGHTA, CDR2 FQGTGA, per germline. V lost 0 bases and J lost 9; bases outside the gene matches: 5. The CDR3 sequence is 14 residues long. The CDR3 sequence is CASSLTSQGSEQFF. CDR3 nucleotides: TGTGCCAGCAGCTTAACGTCACAGGGGAGTGAGCAGTTCTTC.